This passage covers 30 T cell receptor beta chains from one sample sequenced in a study of blood T cell repertoires in COVID-19. Sequencing used immunoSEQ multiplex PCR; TCRdb keeps in-frame clones, though not all of them. Of 150,000 to 200,000 clones listed, around nine tenths are singletons. Sequencing was done on a sample of peripheral blood. Receptors originate from a man in his sixties or seventies with active or convalescent COVID-19.

V and J are TRBV6-5 and TRBJ1-2; 10 bases align to TRBD1. Losses at the gene ends were 7 bases for V and 3 bases for J; bases not matched to a gene: 5. Germline CDR1 reads MNHEY; CDR2 reads SVGAGI. The CDR3 is 14 amino acids. CDR3 nucleotides: TGTGCCAGCAACCCAGGGACAGGGGACTATGGCTACACCTTC. Translating gives CASNPGTGDYGYTF.

The chain employs TRBV2 and TRBJ2-2; TRBD2 is a possible D gene (6 bases). CDR1 and CDR2 (germline): SNHLY, FYNNEI. V dropped 0 bases and J dropped 6 bases, with 14 bases sitting between them. The length of the CDR3 is 16 residues. The CDR3 bases are TGTGCCAGCAGTGAAGCGCAGGCGGGATTGGCCGGGGAGCTGTTTTTT. Translating it yields CASSEAQAGLAGELFF.

V usage is TRBV25-1 and J usage is TRBJ1-1; possibly TRBD1 for D (5 bases). V lost 2 bases and J lost 6, with 16 bases in between. The CDR3 extends over 15 amino acids. The germline V gene encodes CDR1 MGHDK and CDR2 SYGVNS. This chain's CDR3 is CASSEADRGSAEAFF. The CDR3 DNA reads TGTGCCAGCAGTGAAGCGGATAGGGGATCCGCTGAAGCTTTCTTT.

The chain employs TRBV5-1 and TRBJ2-5; 11 bases match TRBD2. The CDR3 consists of 15 residues. J gave up 2 bases and V 7 bases, and 7 bases lay outside the gene matches. Germline CDR1 reads SGHRS; CDR2 reads YFSETQ. The CDR3 coding sequence is TGCGCCAGCCGATCCGGGACTAGCGGTCAAGAGACCCAGTACTTC. Protein product: CASRSGTSGQETQYF.

The CDR3 loop reads CASSPLGQGGEKLFF. CDR3 bases: TGCGCCAGCAGCCCTTTAGGACAGGGAGGCGAAAAACTGTTTTTT. The V gene is TRBV4-1, the J gene TRBJ1-4; 8 nucleotides agree with TRBD1. The CDR3 is 15 amino acids. V trimming: 4 bases; J trimming: 8 bases; junction bases outside the gene matches: 9. Germline-derived CDR1 and CDR2 are MGHRA and YSYEKL.

Only a few counts were recorded for this clone. The chain carries TRBV27 and TRBJ1-1; 8 bases are shared with TRBD1. The V gene end was trimmed by 6 bases and the J gene end by 0 bases; junction bases not matched to a gene: 3. Germline V lookup: CDR1 MNHEY, CDR2 SMNVEV (reference sequence). This CDR3 spans 14 amino acids. The CDR3 region is CASRQTGVNTEAFF. CDR3 nucleotides: TGTGCCAGCAGGCAGACAGGGGTGAACACTGAAGCTTTCTTT.

The CDR3 DNA is TGTGCCAGCATGGCCGGGATGCAAGAGACCCAGTACTTC. Translating gives CASMAGMQETQYF. The chain joins TRBV2 to TRBJ2-5; tentatively, D is TRBD2 (5 bases). The CDR3 totals 13 residues. The germline CDR1 and CDR2 sequences are SNHLY and FYNNEI. V lost 7 bases to trimming and J lost 2 bases, with 11 bases between them.

J is TRBJ2-7 and V is TRBV12-3 or TRBV12-4, with D uncertain. The CDR3 totals 13 residues. Between the trimmed V and J ends, which lost 6 bases and 3 bases, there was a span of 12 bases. The CDR3 loop is CASSPKPSYEQYF. The CDR3 DNA reads as TGTGCCAGCAGCCCTAAGCCAAGCTACGAGCAGTACTTC.

The rearrangement uses TRBV6-5 and TRBJ2-5; 7 nucleotides align to TRBD1. Germline V gives CDR1 MNHEY, CDR2 SVGAGI. Trimming took 6 bases from V and 2 from J; bases not matched to a gene: 3. The CDR3 consists of 13 residues. CDR3 amino acids: CASRGTVQETQYF. CDR3 DNA sequence: TGTGCCAGCAGGGGGACAGTACAAGAGACCCAGTACTTC.

The gene calls are TRBV12-3 or TRBV12-4 and TRBJ2-3; TRBD2 aligns across 9 bases. The CDR3 is 13 residues long. Unmatched junction bases numbered 1, after V lost 7 bases and J lost 2 bases. CDR3 in amino acids: CASTSGITDTQYF. The CDR3 DNA is TGTGCCAGCACTAGCGGGATCACAGATACGCAGTATTTT.

V is TRBV5-1 and J is TRBJ2-1; tentatively, D is TRBD1 (6 bases). The CDR3 runs 13 residues. The V gene lost 3 bases and the J gene lost 4 bases, with 8 bases spanning the gap. Germline V gene sequence: CDR1 SGHRS, CDR2 YFSETQ. This CDR3 is CASSYDRYNEQFF. The CDR3 DNA reads as TGCGCCAGCAGCTACGACAGGTACAATGAGCAGTTCTTC.

A few counts support this clone. The chain recombines TRBV6-5 with TRBJ1-1, with 8 bases matching TRBD1. In germline, CDR1 is MNHEY, CDR2 SVGAGI. V trimming: 7 bases; J trimming: 4 bases; junction bases outside the gene matches: 8. The CDR3 runs 14 residues. In DNA form, the CDR3 reads TGTGCCAGCACCCCAGGGGGCGGTATCACTGAAGCTTTCTTT. Protein: CASTPGGGITEAFF.

This clone was recorded only once. The chain is built from TRBV6-5 and TRBJ1-4; D gene ambiguous. The germline V gene encodes CDR1 MNHEY and CDR2 SVGAGI. V lost 6 bases, J lost 8 bases, and 13 bases lay in between. There are 13 residues in the CDR3. The CDR3, as DNA: TGTGCCAGCAGAAGCCCTGGAGAAGAAAAACTGTTTTTT. Protein: CASRSPGEEKLFF.

The V and J genes are TRBV5-1 and TRBJ2-1; weak D call: TRBD1 (6 bases). The CDR3 covers 14 residues. Trimming pared 4 bases from V and 5 bases from J, leaving 13 bases between. Germline CDR1 is SGHRS and CDR2 is YFSETQ. The CDR3 DNA follows: TGCGCCAGCAGCCCGTGGACAGTTCACAATGAGCAGTTCTTC. Its protein product is CASSPWTVHNEQFF.

The rearrangement joins TRBV29-1 to TRBJ2-6, with no clear D. The CDR3 runs to 13 residues. Looked up from germline, CDR1 is SQVTM and CDR2 is ANQGSEA. V lost 5 bases, J lost 2 bases, and 7 bases lay in between. The CDR3 DNA is TGCAGCGTTCGTAATGCTGGGGCCAACGTCCTGACTTTC. Amino acid sequence: CSVRNAGANVLTF.

V usage is TRBV5-1 and J usage is TRBJ2-1; 12 bases align to TRBD1. The germline CDR1 and CDR2 sequences are SGHRS and YFSETQ. This CDR3 spans 17 amino acids. V dropped 6 bases and J dropped 0; count of bases not matched to a gene: 7. DNA for the CDR3: TGCGCCAGCACCCCGGGACAGGGGGCGAGCTCCTACAATGAGCAGTTCTTC. Translation: CASTPGQGASSYNEQFF.

The gene calls are TRBV6-1 and TRBJ1-1, with 7 bases aligning to TRBD1. The length of the CDR3 is 22 residues. CDR1 and CDR2 from the germline V gene are MNHNS and SASEGT. Trimming took 2 bases from V and 1 from J; bases not matched to a gene: 25. The CDR3 bases are TGTGCCAGCAGTGAAATTCTCTTATTCACAAGCCAGGGGACAGATCGGAACACTGAAGCTTTCTTT. It yields the protein CASSEILLFTSQGTDRNTEAFF.

The chain joins TRBV4-1 to TRBJ1-2; weak D call: TRBD1 (5 bases). V was pared by 0 bases and J by 5 bases, with 16 bases between. The CDR3 is made up of 16 amino acids. The germline gives CDR1 MGHRA, CDR2 YSYEKL. In nucleotides, the CDR3 is TGCGCCAGCAGCCAAGAGCCGGGCGGGGCGCGGTATGGCTACACCTTC. It encodes CASSQEPGGARYGYTF.

V is TRBV7-6 and J is TRBJ2-6; 7 nucleotides agree with TRBD1. CDR1 is SGHVS and CDR2 is FNYEAQ in the germline V gene. This CDR3 has 17 amino acids. The trim removed 5 bases at V and 0 bases at J, leaving 7 bases unmatched. The CDR3 nucleotides are TGTGCCAGCAGCAAACGGACAGGCAACTCTGGGGCCAACGTCCTGACTTTC. Protein product: CASSKRTGNSGANVLTF.

The rearrangement uses TRBV19 and TRBJ1-4, with 7 bases that match TRBD1. V was pared by 2 bases and J by 8 bases, with 5 bases of the junction left unmatched. Germline V lookup: CDR1 LNHDA, CDR2 SQIVND (reference sequence). This CDR3 is built from 14 residues. In DNA, the CDR3 is TGTGCCAGTAGTATACATGACAGGGAAGAAAAACTGTTTTTT. Encoded protein: CASSIHDREEKLFF. Combining the CDR3 with reference TRBV19 and TRBJ1-4 gives the whole variable domain DGGITQSPKYLFRKEGQNVTLSCEQNLNHDAMYWYRQDPGQGLRLIYYSQIVNDFQKGDIAEGYSVSREKKESFPLTVTSAQKNPTAFYLCASSIHDREEKLFFGSGTQLSVL.

The rearrangement uses TRBV6-2 or TRBV6-3 and TRBJ2-7, with 8 nucleotides matching TRBD2. Germline CDR1 and CDR2: MNHEY and SVGEGT. V gave up 4 bases and J gave up 4 bases; unmatched junction bases: 9. The CDR3 loop spans 15 amino acids. CDR3 sequence reads: CASSSPTSSGYEQYF. DNA of the CDR3: TGTGCCAGCAGTTCCCCCACTTCTAGCGGGTACGAGCAGTACTTC.

The chain combines TRBV19 with TRBJ2-7, with 11 bases identical to TRBD1. In germline, CDR1 is LNHDA, CDR2 SQIVND (reference sequence). The V segment lost 5 bases and the J segment 4 bases; nucleotides outside the gene matches: 7. This CDR3 has 15 amino acids. CDR3 sequence reads: CASSVGTGGWYEQYF. In nucleotides, the CDR3 is TGTGCCAGTAGTGTTGGGACAGGGGGTTGGTACGAGCAGTACTTC.

V usage is TRBV6-4 and J usage is TRBJ2-3; 12 bases map to TRBD2. The CDR3 is made up of 19 amino acids. V dropped 5 bases and J dropped 6; count of bases not matched to a gene: 18. Germline lookup yields CDR1 MRHNA and CDR2 SNTAGT. The CDR3 sequence: CASSQRGGLAGKIGDTQYF. CDR3 DNA: TGTGCCAGCAGTCAGCGGGGAGGACTAGCGGGGAAGATCGGGGATACGCAGTATTTT.

The V call is TRBV7-9, the J call TRBJ2-2; D is undetermined. The V and J ends lost 3 bases and 10 bases respectively, with 9 bases between them. This CDR3 comprises 12 residues. Germline CDR1 SEHNR, CDR2 FQNEAQ (reference sequence). For the CDR3, the DNA is TGTGCCAGCAGCTTTAGCAGCGAGGAGCTGTTTTTT. It translates to CASSFSSEELFF.

This chain joins TRBV7-6 and TRBJ2-7; 12 nucleotides match TRBD2. V lost 5 bases to trimming and J lost 7 bases; unmatched junction nucleotides: 9. This CDR3 has 15 amino acids. Germline CDR1 SGHVS, CDR2 FNYEAQ. CDR3 in DNA: TGTGCCAGCAGCCCCCTAGCGGGAGGGCCGGGTGAGCAGTACTTC. This gives the protein CASSPLAGGPGEQYF.

The CDR3 loop is CASSLGAGGANTQYF. CDR3 DNA: TGTGCCAGCAGTTTAGGAGCGGGGGGGGCGAATACGCAGTATTTT. The chain couples TRBV28 to TRBJ2-3, with 10 bases fitting TRBD2. This CDR3 has 15 residues. From germline, CDR1 is MDHEN and CDR2 SYDVKM. The V segment lost 2 bases and the J segment 7 bases; nucleotides outside the gene matches: 6.

This chain links TRBV5-1 with TRBJ1-4; D call uncertain. Trimming left V 0 bases short and J 5 bases short, with 5 bases between. Germline CDR1 is SGHRS and CDR2 is YFSETQ. The CDR3 runs to 13 residues. Written as DNA, the CDR3 is TGCGCCAGCAGCTTGGTACAGAATGAAAAACTGTTTTTT. Translated, it gives CASSLVQNEKLFF.

The rearrangement joins TRBV3-1 (or the pseudogene TRBV3-2) to TRBJ2-7; D perhaps matches TRBD1 (6 bases). The V and J ends lost 4 bases and 4 bases respectively, with 17 bases between them. The CDR3 loop spans 15 amino acids. CDR1 is LGHDT, CDR2 YNNKEL, per germline (reference sequence). This CDR3 is CASSPETGILYEQYF. CDR3 coding DNA: TGTGCCAGCAGCCCTGAAACAGGGATATTGTACGAGCAGTACTTC.

The rearrangement uses TRBV18 and TRBJ2-7; 8 bases map to TRBD2. Per the germline V gene, CDR1 is KGHSH and CDR2 is LQKENI. V shed 0 bases, J shed 4 bases, and the junction held 5 bases outside the gene matches. This CDR3 region has 15 residues. CDR3 DNA sequence: TGTGCCAGCTCACCACCCCAGCGGGAGTTTTACGAGCAGTACTTC. Its translation: CASSPPQREFYEQYF.

This chain connects TRBV5-4 to TRBJ1-2; D unresolved. Trimming stripped 1 base from V and 5 bases from J, with 9 bases between. Germline CDR1 and CDR2: SGHNT and YYREEE (reference sequence). This CDR3 has 13 residues. The CDR3 DNA is TGTGCCAGCAGCTTGCGACAAGTTTATGGCTACACCTTC. It translates to CASSLRQVYGYTF.